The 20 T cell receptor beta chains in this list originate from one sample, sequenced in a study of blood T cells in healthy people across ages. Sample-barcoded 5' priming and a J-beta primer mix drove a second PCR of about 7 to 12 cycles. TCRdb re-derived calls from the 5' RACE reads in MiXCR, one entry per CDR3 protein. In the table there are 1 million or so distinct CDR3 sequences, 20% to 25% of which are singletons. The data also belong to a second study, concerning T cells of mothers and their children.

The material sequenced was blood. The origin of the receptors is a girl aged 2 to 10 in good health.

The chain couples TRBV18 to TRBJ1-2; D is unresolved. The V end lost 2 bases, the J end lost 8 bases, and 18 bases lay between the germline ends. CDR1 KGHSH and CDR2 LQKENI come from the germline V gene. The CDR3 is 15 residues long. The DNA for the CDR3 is TGTGCCAGCTCACCATGGGGAGCGAGAGATTCCGGCTACACCTTC. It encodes CASSPWGARDSGYTF. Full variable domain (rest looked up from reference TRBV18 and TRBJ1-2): NAGVMQNPRHLVRRRGQEARLRCSPMKGHSHVYWYRQLPEEGLKFMVYLQKENIIDESGMPKERFSAEFPKEGPSILRIQQVVRGDSAAYFCASSPWGARDSGYTFGSGTRLTVV.

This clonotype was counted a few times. CDR3 sequence (DNA): TGTGCCAGCAGCTATTGGACTAGCGGGAGCGATGAGCAGTTCTTC. This gives the protein CASSYWTSGSDEQFF. V usage is TRBV7-9 and J usage is TRBJ2-1, with 13 positions matching TRBD2. Germline CDR1 is SEHNR and CDR2 is FQNEAQ (reference sequence). V gave up 4 bases and J gave up 8 bases; unmatched junction bases: 5. This CDR3 spans 15 amino acids.

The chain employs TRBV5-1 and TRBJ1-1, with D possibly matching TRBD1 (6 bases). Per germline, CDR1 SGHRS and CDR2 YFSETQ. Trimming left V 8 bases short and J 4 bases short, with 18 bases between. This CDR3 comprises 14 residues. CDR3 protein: CASQGGGQGTEAFF. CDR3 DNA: TGCGCCAGTCAGGGCGGGGGGCAGGGCACTGAAGCTTTCTTT.

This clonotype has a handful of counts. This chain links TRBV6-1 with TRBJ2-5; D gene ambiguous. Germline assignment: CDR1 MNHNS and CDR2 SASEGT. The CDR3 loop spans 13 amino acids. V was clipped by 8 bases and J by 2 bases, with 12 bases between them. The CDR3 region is CASRFEEQETQYF. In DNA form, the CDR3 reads TGTGCCAGCCGGTTCGAAGAGCAAGAGACCCAGTACTTC.

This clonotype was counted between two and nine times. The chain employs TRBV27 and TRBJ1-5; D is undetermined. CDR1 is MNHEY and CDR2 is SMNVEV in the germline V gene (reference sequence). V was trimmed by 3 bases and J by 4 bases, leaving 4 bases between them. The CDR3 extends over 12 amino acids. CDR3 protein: CASSFTNQPQHF. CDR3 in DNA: TGTGCCAGCAGTTTTACTAATCAGCCCCAGCATTTT.

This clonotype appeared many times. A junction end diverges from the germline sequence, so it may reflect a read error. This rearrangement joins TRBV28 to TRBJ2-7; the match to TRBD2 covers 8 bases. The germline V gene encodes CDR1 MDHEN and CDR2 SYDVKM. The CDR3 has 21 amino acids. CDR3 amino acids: CASSTRTLSGLAGESSYEQCF. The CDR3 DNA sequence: TGTGCCAGCAGTACTAGGACTCTCTCAGGGCTAGCGGGTGAGAGCTCCTACGAGCAGTGCTTC.

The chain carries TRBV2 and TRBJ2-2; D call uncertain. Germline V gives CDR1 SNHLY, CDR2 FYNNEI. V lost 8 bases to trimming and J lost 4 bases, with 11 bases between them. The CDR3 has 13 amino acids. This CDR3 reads CASGLGFTGELFF. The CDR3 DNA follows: TGTGCCAGCGGTCTGGGGTTCACCGGGGAGCTGTTTTTT.

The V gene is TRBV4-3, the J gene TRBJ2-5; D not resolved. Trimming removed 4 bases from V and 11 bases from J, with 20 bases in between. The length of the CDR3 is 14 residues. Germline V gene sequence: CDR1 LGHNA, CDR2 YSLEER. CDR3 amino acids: CASSPGPKYYGQYF. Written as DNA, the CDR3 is TGCGCCAGCAGCCCCGGCCCAAAATACTACGGGCAGTACTTC.

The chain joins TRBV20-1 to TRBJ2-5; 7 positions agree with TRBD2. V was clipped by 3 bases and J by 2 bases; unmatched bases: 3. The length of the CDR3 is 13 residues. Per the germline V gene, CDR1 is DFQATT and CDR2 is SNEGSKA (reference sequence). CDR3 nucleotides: TGCAGTGCTAGCGTTAGCGGGCAAGAGACCCAGTACTTC. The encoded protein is CSASVSGQETQYF.

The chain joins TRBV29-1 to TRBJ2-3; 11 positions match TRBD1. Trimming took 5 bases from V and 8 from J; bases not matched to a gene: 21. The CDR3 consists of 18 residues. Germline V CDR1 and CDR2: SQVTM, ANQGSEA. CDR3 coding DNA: TGCAGCGTTTTGTCTCGGGGACAGGGGGGAAGAGACTCACCTACGCAGTATTTT. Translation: CSVLSRGQGGRDSPTQYF.

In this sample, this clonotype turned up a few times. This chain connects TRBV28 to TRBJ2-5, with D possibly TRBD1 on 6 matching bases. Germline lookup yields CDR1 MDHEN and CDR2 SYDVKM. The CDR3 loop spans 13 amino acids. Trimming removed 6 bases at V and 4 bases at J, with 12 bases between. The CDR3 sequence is CASSQGFRETQYF. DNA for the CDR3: TGTGCCAGCAGCCAGGGGTTCCGAGAGACCCAGTACTTC.

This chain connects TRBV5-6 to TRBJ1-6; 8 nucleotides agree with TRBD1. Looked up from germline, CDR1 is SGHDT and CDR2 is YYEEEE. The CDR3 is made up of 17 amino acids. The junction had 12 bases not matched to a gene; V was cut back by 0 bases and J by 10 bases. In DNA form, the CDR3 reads TGTGCCAGCAGCTTGGCTCTACCAATGACAGGGGCCTCACCCCTCCACTTT. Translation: CASSLALPMTGASPLHF.

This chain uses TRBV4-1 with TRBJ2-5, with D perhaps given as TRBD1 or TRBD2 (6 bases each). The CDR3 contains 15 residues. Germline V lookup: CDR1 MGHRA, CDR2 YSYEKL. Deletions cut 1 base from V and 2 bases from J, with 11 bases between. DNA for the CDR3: TGCGCCAGCAGCCAAGGGAGGGGGATACAAGAGACCCAGTACTTC. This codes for CASSQGRGIQETQYF.

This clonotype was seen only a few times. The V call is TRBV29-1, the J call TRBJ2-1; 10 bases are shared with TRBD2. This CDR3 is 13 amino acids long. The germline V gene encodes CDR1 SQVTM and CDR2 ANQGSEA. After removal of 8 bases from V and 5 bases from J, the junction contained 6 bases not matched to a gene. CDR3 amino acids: CSLRTSGDNEQFF. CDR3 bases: TGCAGCCTGAGGACTAGCGGCGACAATGAGCAGTTCTTC.

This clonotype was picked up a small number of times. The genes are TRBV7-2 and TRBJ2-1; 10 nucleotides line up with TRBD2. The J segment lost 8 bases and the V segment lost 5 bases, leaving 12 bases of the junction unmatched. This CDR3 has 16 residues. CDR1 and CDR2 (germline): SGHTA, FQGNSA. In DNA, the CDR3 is TGTGCCAGCAGCCAAGAAGCCGGGACTAGCGACCATGAGCAGTTCTTC. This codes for CASSQEAGTSDHEQFF.

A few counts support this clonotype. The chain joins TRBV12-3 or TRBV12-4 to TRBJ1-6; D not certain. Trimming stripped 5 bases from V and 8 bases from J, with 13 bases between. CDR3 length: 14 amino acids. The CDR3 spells CASSPEQRHSPLHF. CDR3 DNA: TGTGCCAGCAGTCCAGAACAGAGGCATTCACCCCTCCACTTT.

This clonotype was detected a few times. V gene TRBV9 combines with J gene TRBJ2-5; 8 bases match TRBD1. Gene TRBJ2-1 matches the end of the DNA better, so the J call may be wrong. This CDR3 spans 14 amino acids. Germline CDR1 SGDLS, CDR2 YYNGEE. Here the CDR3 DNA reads TGTGCCTGCACAGGGGGGAGTTCGATGCGGAAGCAGTTCTTC. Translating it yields CACTGGSSMRKQFF.

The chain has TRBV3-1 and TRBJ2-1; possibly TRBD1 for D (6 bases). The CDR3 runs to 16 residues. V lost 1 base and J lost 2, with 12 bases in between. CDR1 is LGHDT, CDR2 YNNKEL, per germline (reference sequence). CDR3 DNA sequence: TGTGCCAGCAGCCAAGCGAACAGGGACACCTACAATGAGCAGTTCTTC. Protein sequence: CASSQANRDTYNEQFF.

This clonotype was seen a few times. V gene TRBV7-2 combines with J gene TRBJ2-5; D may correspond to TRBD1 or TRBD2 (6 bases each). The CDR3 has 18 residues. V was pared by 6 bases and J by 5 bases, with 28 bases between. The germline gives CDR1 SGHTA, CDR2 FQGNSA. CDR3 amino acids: CASRETPKWAGRGETQYF. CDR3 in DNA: TGTGCCAGCAGAGAAACACCGAAATGGGCGGGAAGGGGGGAGACCCAGTACTTC.

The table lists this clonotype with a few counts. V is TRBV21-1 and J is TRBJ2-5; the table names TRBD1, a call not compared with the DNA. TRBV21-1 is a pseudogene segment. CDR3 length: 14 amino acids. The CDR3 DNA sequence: TGTGCCAGCAGCAAAGACAGGGAATTGGAGACCCAGTACTTC. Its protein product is CASSKDRELETQYF.